This T cell receptor beta chain was sequenced during a study of T cells in Graves' hyperthyroidism and ophthalmopathy. Researchers amplified the TCR beta CDR3 regions from RNA transcripts. First-round RT-PCR targeting the TCR CDR3 was performed with the HTBI primer set. TCRdb ran MiXCR on the multiplex PCR reads and lists one entry per CDR3 protein. Among approximately 600,000 distinct CDR3 sequences listed, around 15% were seen once. This clonotype has a count of ten or more. Trimming left V 3 bases short and J 6 bases short, with 13 bases between. CDR3 length: 14 residues. Germline V gene data show CDR1 as SGHTA and CDR2 as FQGNSA.

The chain links TRBV7-2 to TRBJ2-3; D may be TRBD2 (5 bases). The sequence derives from a woman in her 30s with Graves' hyperthyroidism. Specimen: blood. The CDR3 is CASSFGVSSDTQYF. CDR3 nucleotide sequence: TGTGCCAGCAGCTTCGGGGTTTCCTCCGATACGCAGTATTTT.